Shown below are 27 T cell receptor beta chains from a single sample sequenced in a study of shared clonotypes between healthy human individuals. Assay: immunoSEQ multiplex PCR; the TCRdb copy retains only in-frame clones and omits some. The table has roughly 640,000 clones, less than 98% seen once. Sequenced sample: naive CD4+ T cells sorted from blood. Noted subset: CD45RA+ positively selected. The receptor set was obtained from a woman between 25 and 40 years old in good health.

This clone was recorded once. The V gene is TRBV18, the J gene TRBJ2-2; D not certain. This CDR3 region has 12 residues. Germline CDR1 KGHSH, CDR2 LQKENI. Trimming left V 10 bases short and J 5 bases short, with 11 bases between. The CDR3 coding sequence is TGTGCCACTATAAGGGAAACCGGGGAGCTGTTTTTT. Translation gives CATIRETGELFF.

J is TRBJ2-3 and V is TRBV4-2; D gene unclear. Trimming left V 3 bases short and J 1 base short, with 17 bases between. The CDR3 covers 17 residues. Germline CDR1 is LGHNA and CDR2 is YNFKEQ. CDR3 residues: CASSQSGIGPGTDTQYF. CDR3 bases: TGTGCCAGCAGCCAGTCCGGTATAGGGCCTGGCACAGATACGCAGTATTTT.

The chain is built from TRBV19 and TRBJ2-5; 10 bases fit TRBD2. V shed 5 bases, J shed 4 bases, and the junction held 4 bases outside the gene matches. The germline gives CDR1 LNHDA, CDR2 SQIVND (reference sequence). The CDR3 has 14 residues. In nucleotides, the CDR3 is TGTGCCAGTAGTGGTCTAGCGGGAGTAGAGACCCAGTACTTC. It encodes CASSGLAGVETQYF.

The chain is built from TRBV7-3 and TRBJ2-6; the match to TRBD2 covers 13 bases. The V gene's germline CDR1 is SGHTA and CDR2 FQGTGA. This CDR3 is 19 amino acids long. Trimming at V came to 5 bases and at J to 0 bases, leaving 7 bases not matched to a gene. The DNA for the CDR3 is TGTGCCAGCAGCCTGGGACTAGCGGGGTTAATCTCTGGGGCCAACGTCCTGACTTTC. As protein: CASSLGLAGLISGANVLTF. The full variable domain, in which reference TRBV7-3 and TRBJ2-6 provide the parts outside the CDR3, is GAGVSQTPSNKVTEKGKYVELRCDPISGHTALYWYRQSLGQGPEFLIYFQGTGAADDSGLPNDRFFAVRPEGSVSTLKIQRTERGDSAVYLCASSLGLAGLISGANVLTFGAGSRLTVL.

CDR3 DNA sequence: TGCAGCGTGGAAATAGCGGATAACCAAGAGACCCAGTACTTC. It yields the protein CSVEIADNQETQYF. The chain is built from TRBV29-1 and TRBJ2-5; a possible D gene is TRBD2 (6 bases). Trimming stripped 6 bases from V and 0 bases from J, with 14 bases between. Germline V CDR1 and CDR2: SQVTM, ANQGSEA. This CDR3 is built from 14 residues. Complete variable domain (other parts from reference TRBV29-1 and TRBJ2-5): SAVISQKPSRDICQRGTSLTIQCQVDSQVTMMFWYRQQPGQSLTLIATANQGSEATYESGFVIDKFPISRPNLTFSTLTVSNMSPEDSSIYLCSVEIADNQETQYFGPGTRLLVL.

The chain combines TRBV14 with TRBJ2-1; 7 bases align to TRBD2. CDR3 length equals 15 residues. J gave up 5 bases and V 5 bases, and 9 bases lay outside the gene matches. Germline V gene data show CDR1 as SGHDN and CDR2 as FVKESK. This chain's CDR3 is CASSSGLRRNNEQFF. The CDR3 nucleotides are TGTGCCAGCAGCTCGGGACTACGACGAAACAATGAGCAGTTCTTC.

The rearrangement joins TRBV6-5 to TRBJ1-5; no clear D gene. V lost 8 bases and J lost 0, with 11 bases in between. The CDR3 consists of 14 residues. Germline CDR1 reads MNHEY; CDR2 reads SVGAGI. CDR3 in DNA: TGTGCCAGCGGCGGGCTATATAGCAATCAGCCCCAGCATTTT. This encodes CASGGLYSNQPQHF.

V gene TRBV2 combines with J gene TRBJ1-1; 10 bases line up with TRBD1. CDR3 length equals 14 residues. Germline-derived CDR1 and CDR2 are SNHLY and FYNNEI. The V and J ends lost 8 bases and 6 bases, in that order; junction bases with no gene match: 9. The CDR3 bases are TGTGCCAGCTCCCGACAGGGGGCGCCTTCTGAAGCTTTCTTT. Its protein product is CASSRQGAPSEAFF.

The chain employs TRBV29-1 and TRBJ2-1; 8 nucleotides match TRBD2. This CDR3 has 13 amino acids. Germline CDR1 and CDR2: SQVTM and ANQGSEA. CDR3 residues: CSALGTSRYEQFF. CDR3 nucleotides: TGCAGTGCACTCGGGACTAGTAGGTATGAGCAGTTCTTC.

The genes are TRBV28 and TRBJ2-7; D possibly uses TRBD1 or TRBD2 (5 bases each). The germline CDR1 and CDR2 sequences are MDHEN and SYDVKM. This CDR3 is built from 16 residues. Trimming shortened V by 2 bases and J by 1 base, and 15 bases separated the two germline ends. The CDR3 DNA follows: TGTGCCAGCAGTTTACCCCGGACTGGGGCTTCCTACGAGCAGTACTTC. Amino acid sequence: CASSLPRTGASYEQYF.

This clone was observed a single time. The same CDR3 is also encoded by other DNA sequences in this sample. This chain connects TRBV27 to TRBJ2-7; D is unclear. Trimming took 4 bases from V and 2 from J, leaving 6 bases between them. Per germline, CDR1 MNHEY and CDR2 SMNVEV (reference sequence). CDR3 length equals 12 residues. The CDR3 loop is CASSSPPYEQYF. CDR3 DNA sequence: TGTGCCAGCAGTTCCCCCCCCTACGAGCAGTACTTC.

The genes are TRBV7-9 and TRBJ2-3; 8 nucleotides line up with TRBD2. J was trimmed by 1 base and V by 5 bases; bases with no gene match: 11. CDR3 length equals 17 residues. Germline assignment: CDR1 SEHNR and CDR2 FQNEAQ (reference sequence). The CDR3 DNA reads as TGTGCCAGCAGCCCAAATCTACCGACTAGCGGCACAGATACGCAGTATTTT. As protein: CASSPNLPTSGTDTQYF.

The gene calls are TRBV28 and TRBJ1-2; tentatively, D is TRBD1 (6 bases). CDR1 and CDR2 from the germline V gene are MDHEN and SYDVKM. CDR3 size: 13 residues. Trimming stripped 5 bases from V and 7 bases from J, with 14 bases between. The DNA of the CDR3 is TGTGCCAGCAGTAAACAGGGAAGTCCTGGCTACACCTTC. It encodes CASSKQGSPGYTF.

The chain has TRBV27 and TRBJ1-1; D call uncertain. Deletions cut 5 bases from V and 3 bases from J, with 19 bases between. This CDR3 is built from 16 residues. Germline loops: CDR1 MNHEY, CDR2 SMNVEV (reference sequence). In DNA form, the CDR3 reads TGTGCCAGCAGTAACGAGGGCGGGGTCGGGTACACTGAAGCTTTCTTT. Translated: CASSNEGGVGYTEAFF.

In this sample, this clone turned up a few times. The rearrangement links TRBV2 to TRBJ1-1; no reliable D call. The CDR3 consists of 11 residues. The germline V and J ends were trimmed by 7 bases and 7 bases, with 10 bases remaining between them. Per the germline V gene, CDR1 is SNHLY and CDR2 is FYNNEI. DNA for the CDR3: TGTGCCAGCATCGAGACGGGTGAAGCTTTCTTT. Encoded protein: CASIETGEAFF. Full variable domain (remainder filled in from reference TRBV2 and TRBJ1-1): EPEVTQTPSHQVTQMGQEVILRCVPISNHLYFYWYRQILGQKVEFLVSFYNNEISEKSEIFDDQFSVERPDGSNFTLKIRSTKLEDSAMYFCASIETGEAFFGQGTRLTVV.

CDR3: CSARAPGKLFF. The CDR3 DNA reads as TGCAGTGCTAGAGCCCCCGGAAAACTGTTTTTT. The rearrangement joins TRBV20-1 to TRBJ1-4; D uncertain. The ends were cut back, 1 base at V and 10 bases at J, with 7 bases in the middle. The CDR3 sequence is 11 residues long. CDR1 and CDR2 from the germline V gene are DFQATT and SNEGSKA (reference sequence).

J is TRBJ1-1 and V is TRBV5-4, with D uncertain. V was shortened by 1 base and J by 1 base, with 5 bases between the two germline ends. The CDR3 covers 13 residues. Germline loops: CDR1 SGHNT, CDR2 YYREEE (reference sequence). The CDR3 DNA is TGTGCCAGCAGCTTGAGTTCGAACACTGAAGCTTTCTTT. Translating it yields CASSLSSNTEAFF.

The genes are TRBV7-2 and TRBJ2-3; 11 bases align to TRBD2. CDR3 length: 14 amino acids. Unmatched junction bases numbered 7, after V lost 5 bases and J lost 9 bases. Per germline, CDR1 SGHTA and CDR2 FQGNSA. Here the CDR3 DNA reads TGTGCCAGCAGCATCGGACTAGCGGGTAACACGCAGTATTTT. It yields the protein CASSIGLAGNTQYF.

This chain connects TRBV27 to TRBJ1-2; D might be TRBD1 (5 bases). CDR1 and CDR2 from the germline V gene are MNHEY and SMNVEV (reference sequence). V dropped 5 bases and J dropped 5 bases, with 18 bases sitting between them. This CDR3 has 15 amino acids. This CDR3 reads CASSILGPLPYGYTF. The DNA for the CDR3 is TGTGCCAGCAGTATATTGGGACCACTCCCTTATGGCTACACCTTC.

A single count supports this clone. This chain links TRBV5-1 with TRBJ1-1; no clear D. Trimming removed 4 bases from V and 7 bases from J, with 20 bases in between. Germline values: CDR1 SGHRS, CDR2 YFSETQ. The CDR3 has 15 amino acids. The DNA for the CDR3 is TGCGCCAGCAGCCCGCCTAACGGCGGGGTTGGTGAAGCTTTCTTT. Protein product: CASSPPNGGVGEAFF. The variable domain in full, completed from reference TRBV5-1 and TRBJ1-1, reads KAGVTQTPRYLIKTRGQQVTLSCSPISGHRSVSWYQQTPGQGLQFLFEYFSETQRNKGNFPGRFSGRQFSNSRSEMNVSTLELGDSALYLCASSPPNGGVGEAFFGQGTRLTVV.

Here the CDR3 reads CASSPPSGRDNYEQYF. Written as DNA, the CDR3 is TGTGCCAGCTCACCACCTAGCGGGAGAGACAACTACGAGCAGTACTTC. The V call is TRBV18, the J call TRBJ2-7, with 9 nucleotides matching TRBD2. V lost 0 bases and J lost 3; bases outside the gene matches: 6. Germline loops: CDR1 KGHSH, CDR2 LQKENI. CDR3 length equals 16 residues. The full variable domain, rest sourced from reference TRBV18 and TRBJ2-7, is NAGVMQNPRHLVRRRGQEARLRCSPMKGHSHVYWYRQLPEEGLKFMVYLQKENIIDESGMPKERFSAEFPKEGPSILRIQQVVRGDSAAYFCASSPPSGRDNYEQYFGPGTRLTVT.

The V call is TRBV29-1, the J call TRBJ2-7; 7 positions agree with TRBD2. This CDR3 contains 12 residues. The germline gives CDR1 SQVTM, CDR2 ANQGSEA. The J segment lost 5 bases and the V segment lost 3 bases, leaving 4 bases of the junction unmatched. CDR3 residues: CSVDARGDEQYF. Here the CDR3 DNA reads TGCAGCGTTGACGCACGGGGGGACGAGCAGTACTTC.

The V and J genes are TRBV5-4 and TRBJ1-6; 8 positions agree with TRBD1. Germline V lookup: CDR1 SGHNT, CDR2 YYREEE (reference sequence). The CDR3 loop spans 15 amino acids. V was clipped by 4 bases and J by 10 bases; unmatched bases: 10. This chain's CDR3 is CASSETTGALSPLHF. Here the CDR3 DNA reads TGTGCCAGCAGCGAAACGACAGGGGCGCTCTCACCCCTCCACTTT.

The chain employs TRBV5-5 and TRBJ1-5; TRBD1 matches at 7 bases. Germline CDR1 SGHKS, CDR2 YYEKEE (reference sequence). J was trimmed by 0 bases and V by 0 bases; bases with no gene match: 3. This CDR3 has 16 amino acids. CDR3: CASSLAYRGSNQPQHF. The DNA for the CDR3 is TGTGCCAGCAGCTTGGCCTACAGGGGTAGCAATCAGCCCCAGCATTTT. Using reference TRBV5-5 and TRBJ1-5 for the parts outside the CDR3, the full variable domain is DAGVTQSPTHLIKTRGQQVTLRCSPISGHKSVSWYQQVLGQGPQFIFQYYEKEERGRGNFPDRFSARQFPNYSSELNVNALLLGDSALYLCASSLAYRGSNQPQHFGDGTRLSIL.

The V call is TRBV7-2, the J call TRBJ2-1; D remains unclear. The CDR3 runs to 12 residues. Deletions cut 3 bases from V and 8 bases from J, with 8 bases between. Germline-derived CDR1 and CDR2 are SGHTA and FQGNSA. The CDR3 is CASSFSPHEQFF. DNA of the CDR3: TGTGCCAGCAGCTTTTCCCCCCATGAGCAGTTCTTC.

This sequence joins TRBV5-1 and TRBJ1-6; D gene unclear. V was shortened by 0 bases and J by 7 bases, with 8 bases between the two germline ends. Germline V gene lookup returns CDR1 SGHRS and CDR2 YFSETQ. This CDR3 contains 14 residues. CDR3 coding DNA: TGCGCCAGCAGCTTGGTGCCAGAGAATTCACCCCTCCACTTT. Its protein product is CASSLVPENSPLHF.

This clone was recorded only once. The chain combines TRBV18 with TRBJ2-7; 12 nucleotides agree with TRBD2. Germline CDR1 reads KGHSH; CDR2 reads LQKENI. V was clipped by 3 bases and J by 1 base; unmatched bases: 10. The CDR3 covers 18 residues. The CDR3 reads CASSPYRSGLAGSYEQYF. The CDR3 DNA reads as TGTGCCAGCTCACCTTACCGAAGTGGACTAGCGGGATCCTACGAGCAGTACTTC.